A selection of T cell receptor beta chains follows, all from one sample in a study of blood T cell repertoires in COVID-19. Method: immunoSEQ multiplex PCR; TCRdb's copy keeps in-frame clones and lacks some. In the table there are around 80,000 clones, more than 65% of which are singletons. Sequenced: peripheral blood. The receptors originated from a man aged 80 or over with acute or convalescent COVID-19. Both conserved end residues are part of each CDR3. The D gene is left open where the match is weak. Not every row has a clone size; where given, it reads once, few, many or a size class.

d_call | clone_size | j_call | v_call | cdr3_nt | cdr3_aa
. | . | TRBJ1-5 | TRBV29-1 | TGCAGCGTTGATACGGGGATGGGGCAGCCCCAGCATTTT | CSVDTGMGQPQHF
TRBD1 | . | TRBJ1-4 | TRBV7-2 | TGTGCCAGCAGCCCGGGGGACAGTATGAATGAAAAACTGTTTTTT | CASSPGDSMNEKLFF
TRBD2 | . | TRBJ2-3 | TRBV10-3 | TGTGCCATCAGTGATCGGGGACTAGCGGGGCAGTATTTT | CAISDRGLAGQYF
. | . | TRBJ1-5 | TRBV19 | TGTGCCAGTAGTATAACAGAATATAGCAATCAGCCCCAGCATTTT | CASSITEYSNQPQHF
. | once | TRBJ1-6 | TRBV2 | TGTGCCAGCAGTGTACAGGGTTCCCCATCGAATTCACCCCTCCACTTT | CASSVQGSPSNSPLHF
. | . | TRBJ1-6 | TRBV3-1/TRBV3-2 | TGTGCCAGCAGCCAACAAGCGACCACCTATAATTCACCCCTCCACTTT | CASSQQATTYNSPLHF
TRBD1 | . | TRBJ1-3 | TRBV19 | TGTGCCAGTAGTATGGGACAGGCCTCTGGAAACACCATATATTTT | CASSMGQASGNTIYF
TRBD1 | . | TRBJ2-5 | TRBV27 | TGTGCCAGCAGGAGTCAGGGGGCTGGCCAAGAGACCCAGTACTTC | CASRSQGAGQETQYF
. | . | TRBJ1-2 | TRBV5-5 | TGTGCCAGCAGCTTGGCCGGCTTCGGAGGGGAAGGCTACACCTTC | CASSLAGFGGEGYTF
TRBD1 | . | TRBJ1-2 | TRBV18 | TGTGCCAGCTCACCACCGATGGGACAGGGGGCTTATGGCTACACCTTC | CASSPPMGQGAYGYTF
. | . | TRBJ1-1 | TRBV2 | TGTGCCAGCAGGGAAACGGGACTGCAAGAAGCTTTCTTT | CASRETGLQEAFF
TRBD2 | once | TRBJ2-1 | TRBV11-2 | TGTGCCAGCAGCTCGGGACTAGTCAATGAGCAGTTCTTC | CASSSGLVNEQFF
. | . | TRBJ1-6 | TRBV5-8 | TGTGCCAGCAGCTTGTGGCTGGGGGGGGCCGGTAGTTCACCCCTCCACTTT | CASSLWLGGAGSSPLHF
TRBD2 | . | TRBJ2-1 | TRBV4-1 | TGCGCCAGCAGCCACCGACTAGCGGGGTACAATGAGCAGTTCTTC | CASSHRLAGYNEQFF
. | . | TRBJ1-1 | TRBV5-4 | TGTGCCAGCAGCTTGGACAGCTACACTGAAGCTTTCTTT | CASSLDSYTEAFF
. | . | TRBJ1-1 | TRBV9 | TGTGCCAGCAGCGTAGGGGACAAGAACACTGAAGCTTTCTTT | CASSVGDKNTEAFF
. | . | TRBJ1-3 | TRBV5-1 | TGCGCCAGCAGCTTGTTACCCCAGATTTCGGGAAACACCATATATTTT | CASSLLPQISGNTIYF
. | . | TRBJ1-2 | TRBV7-2 | TGTGCCAGCAGCCTCGCGGGGACGGGGATAAACTATGGCTACACCTTC | CASSLAGTGINYGYTF
. | . | TRBJ2-7 | TRBV3-1/TRBV3-2 | TGTGCCAGCAGCCTAGCCCACTCCTCCTACGAGCAGTACTTC | CASSLAHSSYEQYF
. | . | TRBJ1-2 | TRBV5-8 | TGTGCCAGCAGCAGCGGGACACCCTATAGCTATGGCTACACCTTC | CASSSGTPYSYGYTF
TRBD1 | . | TRBJ1-1 | TRBV29-1 | TGCAGCGCCTTGACAGGGACGAACACTGAAGCTTTCTTT | CSALTGTNTEAFF
TRBD1 | . | TRBJ2-1 | TRBV29-1 | TGCAGCGTTGAGAGTTCGGGACAGGGGTACAATGAGCAGTTCTTC | CSVESSGQGYNEQFF
. | . | TRBJ1-2 | TRBV7-8 | TGTGCCAGCAGCACTAATTCCCGTAAATATGGCTACACCTTC | CASSTNSRKYGYTF